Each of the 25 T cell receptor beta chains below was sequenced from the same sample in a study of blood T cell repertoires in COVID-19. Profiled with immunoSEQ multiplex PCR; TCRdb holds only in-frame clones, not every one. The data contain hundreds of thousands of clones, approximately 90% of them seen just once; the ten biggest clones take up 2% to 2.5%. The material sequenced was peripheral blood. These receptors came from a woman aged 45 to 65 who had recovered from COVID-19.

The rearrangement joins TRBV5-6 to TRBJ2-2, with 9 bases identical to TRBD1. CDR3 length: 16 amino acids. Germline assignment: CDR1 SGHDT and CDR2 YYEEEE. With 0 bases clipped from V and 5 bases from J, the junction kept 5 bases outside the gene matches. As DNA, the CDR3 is TGTGCCAGCAGCTTGGTACAGGGGGCGCGGACCGGGGAGCTGTTTTTT. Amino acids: CASSLVQGARTGELFF.

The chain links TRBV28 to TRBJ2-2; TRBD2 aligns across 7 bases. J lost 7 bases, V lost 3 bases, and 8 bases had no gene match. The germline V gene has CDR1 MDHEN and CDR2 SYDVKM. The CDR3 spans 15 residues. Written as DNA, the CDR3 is TGTGCCAGCAGTTTGCGGGGGAATTTTAACGGGGAGCTGTTTTTT. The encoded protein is CASSLRGNFNGELFF.

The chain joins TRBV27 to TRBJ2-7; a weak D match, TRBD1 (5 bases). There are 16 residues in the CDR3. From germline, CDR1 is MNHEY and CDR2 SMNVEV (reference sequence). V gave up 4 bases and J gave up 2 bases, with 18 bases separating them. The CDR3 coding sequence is TGTGCCAGCAGTTACCTCACCCGGCAGGGTCCCTACGAGCAGTACTTC. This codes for CASSYLTRQGPYEQYF.

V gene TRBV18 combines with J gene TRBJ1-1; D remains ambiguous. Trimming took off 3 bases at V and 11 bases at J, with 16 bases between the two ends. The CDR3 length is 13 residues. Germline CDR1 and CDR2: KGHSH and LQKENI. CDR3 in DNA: TGTGCCAGCTCACCGGACGGGAGGGTGTACGCTTTCTTT. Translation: CASSPDGRVYAFF.

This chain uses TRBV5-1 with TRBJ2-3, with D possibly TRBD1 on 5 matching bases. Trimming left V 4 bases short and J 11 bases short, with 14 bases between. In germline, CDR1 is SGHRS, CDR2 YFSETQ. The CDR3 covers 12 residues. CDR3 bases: TGCGCCAGCAGCGGGGCGAGACTCATGCAGTATTTT. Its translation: CASSGARLMQYF.

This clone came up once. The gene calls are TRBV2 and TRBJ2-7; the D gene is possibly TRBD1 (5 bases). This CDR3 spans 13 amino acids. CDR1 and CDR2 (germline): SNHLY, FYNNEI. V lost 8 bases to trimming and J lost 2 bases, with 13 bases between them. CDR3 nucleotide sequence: TGTGCCAGCGAGGAGCCAGGGCCCTACGAGCAGTACTTC. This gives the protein CASEEPGPYEQYF. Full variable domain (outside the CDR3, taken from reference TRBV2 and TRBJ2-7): EPEVTQTPSHQVTQMGQEVILRCVPISNHLYFYWYRQILGQKVEFLVSFYNNEISEKSEIFDDQFSVERPDGSNFTLKIRSTKLEDSAMYFCASEEPGPYEQYFGPGTRLTVT.

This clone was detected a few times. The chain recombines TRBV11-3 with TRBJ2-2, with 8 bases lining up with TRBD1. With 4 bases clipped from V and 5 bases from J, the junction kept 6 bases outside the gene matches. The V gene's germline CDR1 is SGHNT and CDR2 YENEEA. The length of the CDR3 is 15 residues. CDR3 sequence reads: CASSSGGRGTGELFF. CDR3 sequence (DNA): TGTGCCAGCAGCTCAGGGGGCCGGGGGACCGGGGAGCTGTTTTTT.

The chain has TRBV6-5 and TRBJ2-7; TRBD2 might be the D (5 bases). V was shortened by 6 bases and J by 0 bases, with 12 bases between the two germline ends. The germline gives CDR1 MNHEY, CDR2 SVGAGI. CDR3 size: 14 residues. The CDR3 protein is CASSPGWGSYEQYF. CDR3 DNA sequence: TGTGCCAGCAGCCCGGGGTGGGGCTCCTACGAGCAGTACTTC.

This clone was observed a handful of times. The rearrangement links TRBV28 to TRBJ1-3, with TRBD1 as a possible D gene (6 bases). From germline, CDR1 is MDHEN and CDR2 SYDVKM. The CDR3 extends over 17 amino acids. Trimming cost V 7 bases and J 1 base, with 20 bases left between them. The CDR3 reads CASTQGGGVISGNTIYF. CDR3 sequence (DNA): TGTGCCAGCACCCAAGGGGGGGGAGTGATTTCTGGAAACACCATATATTTT.

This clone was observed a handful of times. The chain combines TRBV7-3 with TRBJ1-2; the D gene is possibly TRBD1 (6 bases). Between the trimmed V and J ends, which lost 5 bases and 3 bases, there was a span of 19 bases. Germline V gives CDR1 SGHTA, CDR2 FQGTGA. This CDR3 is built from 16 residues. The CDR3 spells CASSPKGGGSDYGYTF. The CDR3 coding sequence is TGTGCCAGCAGCCCGAAGGGGGGGGGCTCGGACTATGGCTACACCTTC.

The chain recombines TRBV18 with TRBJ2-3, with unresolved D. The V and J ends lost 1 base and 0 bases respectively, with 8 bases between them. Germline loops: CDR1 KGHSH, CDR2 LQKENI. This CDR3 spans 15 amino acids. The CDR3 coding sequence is TGTGCCAGCTCACCACGACACCTTAGCACAGATACGCAGTATTTT. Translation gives CASSPRHLSTDTQYF.

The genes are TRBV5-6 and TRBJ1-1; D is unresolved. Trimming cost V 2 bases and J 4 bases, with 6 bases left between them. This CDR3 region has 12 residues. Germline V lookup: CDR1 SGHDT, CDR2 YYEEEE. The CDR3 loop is CASSFRGTEAFF. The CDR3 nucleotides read TGTGCCAGCAGCTTCCGCGGCACTGAAGCTTTCTTT.

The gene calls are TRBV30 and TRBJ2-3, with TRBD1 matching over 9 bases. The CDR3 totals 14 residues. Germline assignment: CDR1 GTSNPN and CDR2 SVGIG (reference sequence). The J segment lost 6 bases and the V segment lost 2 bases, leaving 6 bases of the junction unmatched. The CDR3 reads CAWSWTGAPDTQYF. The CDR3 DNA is TGTGCCTGGAGTTGGACAGGGGCTCCTGATACGCAGTATTTT.

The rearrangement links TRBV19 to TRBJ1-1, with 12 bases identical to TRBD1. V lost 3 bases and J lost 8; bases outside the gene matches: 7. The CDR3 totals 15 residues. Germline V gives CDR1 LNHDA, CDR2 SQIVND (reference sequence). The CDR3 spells CASSISPGQGAEAFF. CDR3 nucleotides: TGTGCCAGTAGTATTTCTCCGGGACAGGGGGCCGAAGCTTTCTTT.

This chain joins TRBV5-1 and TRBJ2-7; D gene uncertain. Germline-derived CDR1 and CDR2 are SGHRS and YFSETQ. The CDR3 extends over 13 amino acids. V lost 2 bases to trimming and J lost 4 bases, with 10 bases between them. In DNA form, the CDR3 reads TGCGCCAGCAGCTTCCAACCGGGTTACGAGCAGTACTTC. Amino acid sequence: CASSFQPGYEQYF.

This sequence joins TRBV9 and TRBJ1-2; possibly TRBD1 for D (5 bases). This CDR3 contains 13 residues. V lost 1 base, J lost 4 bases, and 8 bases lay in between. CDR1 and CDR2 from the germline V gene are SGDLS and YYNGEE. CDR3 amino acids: CASSVSGGYGYTF. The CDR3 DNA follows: TGTGCCAGCAGCGTAAGCGGGGGCTATGGCTACACCTTC.

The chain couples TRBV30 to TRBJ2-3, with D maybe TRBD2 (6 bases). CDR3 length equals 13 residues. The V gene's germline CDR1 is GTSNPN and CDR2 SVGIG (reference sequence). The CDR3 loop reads CAASSAGPDTQYF. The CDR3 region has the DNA TGTGCGGCGTCAAGCGCGGGACCAGATACGCAGTATTTT.

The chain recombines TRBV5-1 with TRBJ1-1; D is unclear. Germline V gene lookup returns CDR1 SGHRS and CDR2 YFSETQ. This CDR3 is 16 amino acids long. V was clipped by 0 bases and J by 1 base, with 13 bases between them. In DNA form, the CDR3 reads TGCGCCAGCAGCTTGGCTGGGCGGGCGGAGAACACTGAAGCTTTCTTT. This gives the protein CASSLAGRAENTEAFF.

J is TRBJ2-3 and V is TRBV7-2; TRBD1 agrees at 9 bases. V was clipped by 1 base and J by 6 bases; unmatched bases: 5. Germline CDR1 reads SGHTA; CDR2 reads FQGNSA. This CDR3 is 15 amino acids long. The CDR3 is CASSLGQGGADTQYF. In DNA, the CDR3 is TGTGCCAGCAGCTTAGGACAGGGGGGAGCCGATACGCAGTATTTT.

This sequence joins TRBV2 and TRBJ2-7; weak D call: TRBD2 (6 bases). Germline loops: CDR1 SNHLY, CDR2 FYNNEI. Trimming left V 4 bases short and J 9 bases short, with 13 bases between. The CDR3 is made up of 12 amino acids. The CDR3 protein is CASSVRQGGQYF. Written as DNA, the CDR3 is TGTGCCAGCAGTGTTAGGCAGGGAGGGCAGTACTTC.

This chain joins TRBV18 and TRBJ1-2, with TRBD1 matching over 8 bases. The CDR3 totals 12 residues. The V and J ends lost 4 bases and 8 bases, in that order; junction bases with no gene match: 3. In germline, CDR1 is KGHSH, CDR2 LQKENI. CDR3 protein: CASSQTGDGYTF. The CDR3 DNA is TGTGCCAGCTCACAGACAGGGGACGGCTACACCTTC.

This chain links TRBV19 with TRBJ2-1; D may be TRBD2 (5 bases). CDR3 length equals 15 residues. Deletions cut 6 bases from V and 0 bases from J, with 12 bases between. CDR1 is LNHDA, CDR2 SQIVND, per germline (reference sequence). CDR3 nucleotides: TGTGCCAGTAGAGGATTGGGGAGCTCCTACAATGAGCAGTTCTTC. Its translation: CASRGLGSSYNEQFF.

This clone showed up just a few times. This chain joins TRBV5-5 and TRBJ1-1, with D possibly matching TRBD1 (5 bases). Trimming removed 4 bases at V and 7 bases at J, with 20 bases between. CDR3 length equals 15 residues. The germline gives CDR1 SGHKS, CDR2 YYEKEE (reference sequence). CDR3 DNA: TGTGCCAGCAGCCGTAGGCAGGGAGGTTTATATGAAGCTTTCTTT. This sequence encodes CASSRRQGGLYEAFF.

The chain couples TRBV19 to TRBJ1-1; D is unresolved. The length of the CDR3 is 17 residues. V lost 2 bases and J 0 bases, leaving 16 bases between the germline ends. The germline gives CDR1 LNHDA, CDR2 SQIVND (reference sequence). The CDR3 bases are TGTGCCAGTAGTATAATCCAACTATCCCCTATGAACACTGAAGCTTTCTTT. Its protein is CASSIIQLSPMNTEAFF.

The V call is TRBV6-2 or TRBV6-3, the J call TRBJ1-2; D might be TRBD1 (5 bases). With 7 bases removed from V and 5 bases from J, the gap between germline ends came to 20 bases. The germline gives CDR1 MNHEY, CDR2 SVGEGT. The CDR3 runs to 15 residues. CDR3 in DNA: TGTGCCAGCATCCCCAGGGTGTCCAGAACTTATGGCTACACCTTC. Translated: CASIPRVSRTYGYTF.